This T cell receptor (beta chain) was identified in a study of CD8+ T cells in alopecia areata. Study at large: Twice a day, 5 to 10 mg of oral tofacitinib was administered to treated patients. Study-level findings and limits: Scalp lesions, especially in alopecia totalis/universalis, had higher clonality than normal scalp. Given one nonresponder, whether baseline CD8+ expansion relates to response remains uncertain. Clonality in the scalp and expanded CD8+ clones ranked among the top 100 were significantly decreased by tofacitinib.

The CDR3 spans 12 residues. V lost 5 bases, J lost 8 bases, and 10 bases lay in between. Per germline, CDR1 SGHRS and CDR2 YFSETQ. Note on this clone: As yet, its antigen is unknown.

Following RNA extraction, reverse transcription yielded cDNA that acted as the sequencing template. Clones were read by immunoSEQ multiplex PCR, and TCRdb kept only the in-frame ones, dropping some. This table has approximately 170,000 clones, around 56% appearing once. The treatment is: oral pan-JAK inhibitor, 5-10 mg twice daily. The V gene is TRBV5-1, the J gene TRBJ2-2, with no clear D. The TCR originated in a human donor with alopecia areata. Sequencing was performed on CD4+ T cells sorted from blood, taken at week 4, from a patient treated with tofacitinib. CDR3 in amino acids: CASSRLRGELFF. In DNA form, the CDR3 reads TGCGCCAGCAGTAGGCTCCGAGGGGAGCTGTTTTTT.